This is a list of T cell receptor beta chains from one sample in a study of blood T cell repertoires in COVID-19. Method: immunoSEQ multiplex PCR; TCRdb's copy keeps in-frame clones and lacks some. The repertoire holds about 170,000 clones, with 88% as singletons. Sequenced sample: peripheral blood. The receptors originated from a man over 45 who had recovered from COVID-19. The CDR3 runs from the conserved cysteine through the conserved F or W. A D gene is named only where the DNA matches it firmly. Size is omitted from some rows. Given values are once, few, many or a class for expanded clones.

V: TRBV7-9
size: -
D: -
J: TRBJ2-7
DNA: TGTGCCAGCAGCTTAGACACGGGAAACGAGCAGTACTTC
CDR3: CASSLDTGNEQYF

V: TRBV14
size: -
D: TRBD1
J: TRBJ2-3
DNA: TGTGCCAGCAGCCTGGGACAGTCCAGCACAGATACGCAGTATTTT
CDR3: CASSLGQSSTDTQYF

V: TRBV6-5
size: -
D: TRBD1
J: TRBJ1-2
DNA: TGTGCCACCACCTGGACAGGGGGCAGTGAAGGCTACACCTTC
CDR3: CATTWTGGSEGYTF

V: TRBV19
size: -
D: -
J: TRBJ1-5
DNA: TGTGCCAGTAGTATCGGGCAGCCCCAGCATTTT
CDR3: CASSIGQPQHF

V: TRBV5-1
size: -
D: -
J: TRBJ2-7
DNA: TGCGCCAGCAGCTCTATTGAGTACGAGCAGTACTTC
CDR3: CASSSIEYEQYF

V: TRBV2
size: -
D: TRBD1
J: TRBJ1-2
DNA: TGTGCCAGCAGGGGCAGGGGGGACTATGGCTACACCTTC
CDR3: CASRGRGDYGYTF

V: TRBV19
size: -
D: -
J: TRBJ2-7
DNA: TGTGCCAGTAGTATAGGGCAGGCCTACGAGCAGTACTTC
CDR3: CASSIGQAYEQYF

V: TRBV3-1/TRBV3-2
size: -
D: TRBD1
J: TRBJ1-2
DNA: TGTGCCAGCAGCCAAGGGACAGGGCCCCCGATGGCCTATGGCTACACCTTC
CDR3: CASSQGTGPPMAYGYTF

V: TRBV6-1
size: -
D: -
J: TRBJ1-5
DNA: TGTGCCAGCAGTGAAGTGACAGTTAATCAGCCCCAGCATTTT
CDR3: CASSEVTVNQPQHF

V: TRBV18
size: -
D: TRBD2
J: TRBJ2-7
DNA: TGTGCCAGCTCACAAGCGGGAGGGCCCTACGAGCAGTACTTC
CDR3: CASSQAGGPYEQYF

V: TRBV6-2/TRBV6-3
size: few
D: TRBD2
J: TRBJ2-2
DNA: TGTGCCAGCAGTTATCTGAGCGGGGATACCGGGGAGCTGTTTTTT
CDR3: CASSYLSGDTGELFF

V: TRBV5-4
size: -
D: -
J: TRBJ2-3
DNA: TGTGCTTGTAATAAGGGAGGAAGCACAGATACGCAGTATTTT
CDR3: CACNKGGSTDTQYF

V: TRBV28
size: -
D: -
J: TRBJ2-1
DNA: TGTGCCAGCACCTCGAAGCCCAATGAGCAGTTCTTC
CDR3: CASTSKPNEQFF

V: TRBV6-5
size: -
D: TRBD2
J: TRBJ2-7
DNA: TGTGCCAGCAGCCTCGGACTAGCGGGAGCCAACGAGCAGTACTTC
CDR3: CASSLGLAGANEQYF

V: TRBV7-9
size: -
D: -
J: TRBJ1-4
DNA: TGTGCCAGCAGCTTAGGGCAGTATAATGAAAAACTGTTTTTT
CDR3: CASSLGQYNEKLFF

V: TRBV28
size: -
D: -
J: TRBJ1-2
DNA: TGTGCCAGCAGTTTGAGGACTACGTATGGCTACACCTTC
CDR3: CASSLRTTYGYTF

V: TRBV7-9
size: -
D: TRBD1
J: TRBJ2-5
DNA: TGTGCCAGCAGCTTCTTACCGGGACAGGGGGGGATCGGGGAGACCCAGTACTTC
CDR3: CASSFLPGQGGIGETQYF

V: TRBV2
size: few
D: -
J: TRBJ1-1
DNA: TGTGCCAGCCCACCCGGGGTGAGGGAAGCTTTCTTT
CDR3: CASPPGVREAFF

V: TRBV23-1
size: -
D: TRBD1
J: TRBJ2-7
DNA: TGCGCCAGCACTCCGGGACAGCCCTACGAGCAGTACTTC
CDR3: CASTPGQPYEQYF

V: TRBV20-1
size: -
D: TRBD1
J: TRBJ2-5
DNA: TGCAGTGCTGGTGGTGACAGGGGACTGTCGCGGACCCAGTACTTC
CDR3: CSAGGDRGLSRTQYF

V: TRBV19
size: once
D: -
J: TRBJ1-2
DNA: TGTGCCAGTAGTGCCCGCCGGGCCGGCGGGCGGAATGGCTACACCTTC
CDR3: CASSARRAGGRNGYTF

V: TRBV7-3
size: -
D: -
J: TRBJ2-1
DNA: TGTGCCAGCAGCTCCCCCCAGTCCCGAGAGCAGTTCTTC
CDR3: CASSSPQSREQFF

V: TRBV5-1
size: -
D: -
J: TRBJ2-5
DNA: TGCGCCAGCAGCTTGCCAGGAGAGACCCAGTACTTC
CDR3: CASSLPGETQYF

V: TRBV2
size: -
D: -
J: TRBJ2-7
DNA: TGTGCCAGCATGCAAGGAGTCCTCCGCTACGAGCAGTACTTC
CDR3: CASMQGVLRYEQYF